What follows are 19 T cell receptor beta chains derived from one specimen sequenced in a study of T cell responses to AZD1222 COVID-19 vaccine (dated by TCRdb to about 2021). Libraries were constructed by the immunoSEQ multiplex PCR assay. The table was pulled from immuneACCESS by TCRdb, which kept in-frame rearrangements only. Such tables lose some clones; where checked, under half of the loss comes from unresolved V genes, and the rest has no known cause. The table for this sample lists roughly 80,000 clones; about 93% of them were counted only once. Less than 5.5% of the sample is held by the ten biggest clonotypes. The label giving this sample's time point can be read as: baseline before first vaccination. The treatment or condition tag for this specimen amounts to: meningococcal conjugate vaccine given as trial control. The sequencing here drew on peripheral blood, taken on day 0 of MenACWY control vaccination. These receptors came from an adult in good health.

The CDR3 region has the DNA TGTGCCACAGGGGGGGCGAGCTATGGCTACACCTTC. Translating it yields CATGGASYGYTF. The J gene is TRBJ1-2, the V gene TRBV28, with TRBD1 matching 7 bases. Per the germline V gene, CDR1 is MDHEN and CDR2 is SYDVKM. J was trimmed by 4 bases and V by 10 bases; bases with no gene match: 6. The CDR3 covers 12 residues.

This rearrangement joins TRBV20-1 to TRBJ1-4; no clear D. Germline V lookup: CDR1 DFQATT, CDR2 SNEGSKA (reference sequence). The CDR3 length is 11 residues. V shed 5 bases and J shed 5 bases, with 6 bases lying between them. The CDR3 DNA follows: TGCAGTGCTCGATCAAATGAAAAACTGTTTTTT. Amino acids: CSARSNEKLFF.

The chain employs TRBV5-4 and TRBJ2-1, with TRBD2 identical over 9 bases. After removal of 4 bases from V and 9 bases from J, the junction contained 11 bases not matched to a gene. The CDR3 covers 15 residues. The germline V gene encodes CDR1 SGHNT and CDR2 YYREEE (reference sequence). This chain's CDR3 is CASSRSSGERFEQFF. The CDR3 DNA follows: TGTGCCAGCAGCCGATCTAGCGGGGAGAGGTTTGAGCAGTTCTTC.

The chain employs TRBV24-1 and TRBJ2-5; 10 nucleotides line up with TRBD1. The CDR3 has 14 amino acids. V gave up 5 bases and J gave up 3 bases; unmatched junction bases: 2. The germline V gene encodes CDR1 KGHDR and CDR2 SFDVKD. CDR3 region: CATSGGTGEETQYF. The CDR3 region has the DNA TGTGCCACCAGTGGGGGGACAGGGGAAGAGACCCAGTACTTC.

V and J are TRBV27 and TRBJ2-2, with 11 bases matching TRBD1. Germline V gene lookup returns CDR1 MNHEY and CDR2 SMNVEV (reference sequence). V gave up 7 bases and J gave up 7 bases; unmatched junction bases: 5. The CDR3 loop spans 14 amino acids. CDR3: CASMGQGVGGELFF. CDR3 DNA: TGTGCCAGCATGGGACAGGGGGTGGGCGGGGAGCTGTTTTTT.

The rearrangement links TRBV7-2 to TRBJ1-5, with a weak D call TRBD1 (5 bases). The CDR3 runs to 14 residues. Germline lookup yields CDR1 SGHTA and CDR2 FQGNSA. V lost 5 bases and J lost 5, with 13 bases in between. The CDR3 sequence is CASSPGTGYQPQHF. CDR3 in DNA: TGTGCCAGCAGCCCCGGGACGGGATATCAGCCCCAGCATTTT.

The chain recombines TRBV3-1 (or the pseudogene TRBV3-2) with TRBJ2-3; 14 bases are a match to TRBD2. The V gene end was trimmed by 4 bases and the J gene end by 5 bases; junction bases not matched to a gene: 2. This CDR3 comprises 15 residues. Looked up from germline, CDR1 is LGHDT and CDR2 is YNNKEL (reference sequence). CDR3 in amino acids: CASSRGTSGRDTQYF. The CDR3 nucleotides are TGTGCCAGCAGCCGCGGGACTAGCGGGAGAGATACGCAGTATTTT.

This rearrangement joins TRBV7-9 to TRBJ2-5; no clear D. Germline V gene data show CDR1 as SEHNR and CDR2 as FQNEAQ (reference sequence). The CDR3 is made up of 14 amino acids. Trimming removed 7 bases at V and 4 bases at J, with 16 bases between. CDR3: CASNQERDGETQYF. The CDR3 DNA follows: TGTGCCAGCAATCAGGAAAGAGATGGAGAGACCCAGTACTTC.

V gene TRBV19 combines with J gene TRBJ1-5, with D perhaps TRBD1 (6 bases). Germline V CDR1 and CDR2: LNHDA, SQIVND (reference sequence). The ends were cut back, 6 bases at V and 0 bases at J, with 15 bases in the middle. This CDR3 has 16 amino acids. The CDR3: CASRHRVEYSNQPQHF. In nucleotides, the CDR3 is TGTGCCAGTAGGCACAGGGTCGAGTATAGCAATCAGCCCCAGCATTTT.

The rearrangement uses TRBV10-2 and TRBJ1-4; D is unclear. Germline lookup yields CDR1 WSHSY and CDR2 SAAADI. This CDR3 region has 16 residues. The ends were cut back, 2 bases at V and 6 bases at J, with 16 bases in the middle. The DNA for the CDR3 is TGCGCCAGCAGTGAGATCCAGGAGGCCGGGGATGAAAAACTGTTTTTT. Its translation is CASSEIQEAGDEKLFF.

This clone appeared a single time. The rearrangement links TRBV28 to TRBJ1-4; no clear D gene. V lost 7 bases and J lost 1, with 16 bases in between. The CDR3 has 16 residues. Germline V gene sequence: CDR1 MDHEN, CDR2 SYDVKM. The CDR3 sequence is CASTVGGYRTNEKLFF. The CDR3 coding sequence is TGTGCCAGCACCGTGGGAGGGTACAGAACTAATGAAAAACTGTTTTTT.

The chain recombines TRBV10-2 with TRBJ1-5, with D uncertain. The CDR3 covers 12 residues. V was pared by 0 bases and J by 12 bases, with 9 bases between. In germline, CDR1 is WSHSY, CDR2 SAAADI. Here the CDR3 DNA reads TGCGCCAGCAGTGAGTCGGTAGGGAACCAGCATTTT. Protein: CASSESVGNQHF.

A few counts support this clone. The chain uses TRBV29-1 and TRBJ2-1; D is unclear. V shed 0 bases and J shed 5 bases, with 5 bases lying between them. Germline CDR1 SQVTM, CDR2 ANQGSEA. The CDR3 is 12 residues long. The CDR3 region has the DNA TGCAGCGTTGAAGAGCGTGACAATGAGCAGTTCTTC. It translates to CSVEERDNEQFF.

J is TRBJ1-5 and V is TRBV6-6, with TRBD1 as a possible D gene (5 bases). Trimming took off 7 bases at V and 0 bases at J, with 10 bases between the two ends. Per germline, CDR1 MNHNY and CDR2 SVGAGI (reference sequence). The CDR3 covers 14 residues. The CDR3 spells CASIGGYSNQPQHF. Written as DNA, the CDR3 is TGTGCCAGCATTGGGGGGTATAGCAATCAGCCCCAGCATTTT.

The V gene is TRBV6-2 or TRBV6-3, the J gene TRBJ2-6; the D is unclear. The CDR3 loop spans 12 amino acids. V lost 5 bases to trimming and J lost 4 bases, with 3 bases between them. Germline CDR1 MNHEY, CDR2 SVGEGT. In nucleotides, the CDR3 is TGTGCCAGCAGTACGGGGGCCAACGTCCTGACTTTC. Translating it yields CASSTGANVLTF.

This clone was found once. This rearrangement joins TRBV10-3 to TRBJ2-1; 10 positions agree with TRBD2. The ends lost 0 bases at V and 0 bases at J; junction bases unmatched: 14. CDR1 and CDR2 (germline): ENHRY, SYGVKD. CDR3 length: 21 amino acids. CDR3 in DNA: TGTGCCATCAGTGAGTCTGTAGGGCTAGCGGGAGAAAGACACTCCTACAATGAGCAGTTCTTC. This gives the protein CAISESVGLAGERHSYNEQFF.

J is TRBJ2-1 and V is TRBV19; 8 nucleotides line up with TRBD1. CDR1 and CDR2 from the germline V gene are LNHDA and SQIVND (reference sequence). The CDR3 spans 16 residues. V lost 9 bases, J lost 0 bases, and 10 bases stayed unmatched. CDR3 in DNA: TGTGCCAGCGCGGTACAGGGGGGTAGCTCCTACAATGAGCAGTTCTTC. It translates to CASAVQGGSSYNEQFF.

Here the CDR3 reads CASSLQKLREGQQFF. The CDR3 DNA reads as TGTGCCAGCAGCCTCCAAAAACTCCGGGAGGGTCAGCAGTTCTTC. This rearrangement joins TRBV7-2 to TRBJ2-1; 8 nucleotides agree with TRBD2. CDR3 length: 15 amino acids. The V gene end was trimmed by 5 bases and the J gene end by 11 bases; junction bases not matched to a gene: 14. Germline V gene data show CDR1 as SGHTA and CDR2 as FQGNSA.

The chain is built from TRBV14 and TRBJ2-1; 11 bases are shared with TRBD2. Germline CDR1 is SGHDN and CDR2 is FVKESK. The CDR3 loop spans 19 amino acids. With 4 bases clipped from V and 0 bases from J, the junction kept 11 bases outside the gene matches. The CDR3 DNA sequence: TGTGCCAGCAGCCCACTCCGGGGACTAGCGGCGAGCTCCTACAATGAGCAGTTCTTC. Amino acid sequence: CASSPLRGLAASSYNEQFF.